The 6 T cell receptor beta chains reported below all come from one sample, sequenced in a study of CD8 T cells in ankylosing spondylitis. Study-wide findings and caveats: Eight or nine highly homologous variants formed a TCR beta motif that appeared characteristic of ankylosing spondylitis blood.

Antigen specificity for these receptors is unknown. TCRdb fed the 5' RACE reads into MiXCR, producing one record per CDR3 protein. The data contain fewer than 750,000 distinct CDR3 sequences, 15% to 20% of them singletons. The specimen was blood, either unsorted or a sorted T cell fraction (not recorded which). Every receptor here comes from a male donor with ankylosing spondylitis.

The rearrangement links TRBV9 to TRBJ2-2; no firm D call. Germline values: CDR1 SGDLS, CDR2 YYNGEE. V was shortened by 4 bases and J by 6 bases, with 16 bases between the two germline ends. This CDR3 is 15 amino acids long. CDR3 nucleotide sequence: TGTGCCAGCAGCTTAGAGGCAGGCTGGGCCGGGGAGCTGTTTTTT. Its translation is CASSLEAGWAGELFF.

This clonotype has ten or more counts. This rearrangement joins TRBV7-3 to TRBJ1-1; possibly TRBD1 for D (6 bases). V dropped 6 bases and J dropped 2 bases, with 10 bases sitting between them. Germline V gene lookup returns CDR1 SGHTA and CDR2 FQGTGA. This CDR3 has 13 amino acids. CDR3 sequence reads: CASRPDSNTEAFF. The CDR3 DNA sequence: TGTGCCAGCAGACCGGACAGCAACACTGAAGCTTTCTTT.

This clonotype was picked up a small number of times. This chain connects TRBV11-2 to TRBJ2-1; D perhaps matches TRBD2 (5 bases). This CDR3 has 14 amino acids. V dropped 3 bases and J dropped 7 bases, with 13 bases sitting between them. Germline CDR1 reads SGHAT; CDR2 reads FQNNGV. CDR3 sequence reads: CASSFGKVWNEQFF. Here the CDR3 DNA reads TGTGCCAGCAGCTTCGGGAAGGTTTGGAATGAGCAGTTCTTC.

The sample holds a few counts of this clonotype. This chain uses TRBV12-3 or TRBV12-4 with TRBJ2-7; TRBD1 matches at 12 bases. The V and J ends lost 5 bases and 7 bases, in that order; junction bases with no gene match: 6. This CDR3 region has 14 residues. CDR3 sequence reads: CASSPGQGAVEQYF. The CDR3 DNA follows: TGTGCCAGCAGTCCGGGACAGGGGGCGGTAGAGCAGTACTTC.

There are a few counts of this clonotype. This chain links TRBV2 with TRBJ2-5, with 14 bases aligning to TRBD2. Unmatched junction bases numbered 8, after V lost 1 base and J lost 4 bases. The V gene's germline CDR1 is SNHLY and CDR2 FYNNEI. The CDR3 sequence is 18 residues long. The CDR3 region is CASSEGLAGGPWRETQYF. Here the CDR3 DNA reads TGTGCCAGCAGTGAAGGACTAGCGGGAGGGCCGTGGCGAGAGACCCAGTACTTC.

The chain has TRBV9 and TRBJ2-7, with 12 positions matching TRBD2. In germline, CDR1 is SGDLS, CDR2 YYNGEE. The CDR3 is 14 amino acids. V shed 2 bases, J shed 7 bases, and the junction held 4 bases outside the gene matches. CDR3 in amino acids: CASSVGLAGSEQYF. The CDR3 nucleotides are TGTGCCAGCAGCGTTGGACTAGCGGGATCTGAGCAGTACTTC.